The source of this T cell receptor (beta chain) is a study of siplizumab effects on memory and regulatory T cells. Sequenced by immunoSEQ multiplex PCR; TCRdb stores in-frame clones only, minus some. The table has 9,500 or so clones, approximately 44% seen once; the top ten hold roughly 23%. Study-wide results and limits: Naive-or-memory phenotypes were unassignable for roughly 80-95% of proliferating CD4+ or CD8+ clones.

With regard to this clone: Its antigen is not known.

The cells of the mixed lymphocyte reaction underwent an approximately 6-day coculture at 37°C. Germline V gene lookup returns CDR1 MNHNY and CDR2 SVGAGI (reference sequence). The length of the CDR3 is 12 residues. Trimming took off 2 bases at V and 8 bases at J, with 6 bases between the two ends. V usage is TRBV6-6 and J usage is TRBJ1-4; D remains ambiguous. Sequenced material: CFSE-low (dividing) CD4+ T cells sorted from an allogeneic mixed lymphocyte reaction. The receptor's source is a human donor in good health; the cells came from an allogeneic mixed lymphocyte reaction. CDR3 sequence (DNA): TGTGCCAGCAGTTACGGAAGGGAAAAACTGTTTTTT. It encodes CASSYGREKLFF.